This TCR beta chain was observed in a study of identical twins. Study results and limitations: Whereas memory repertoires showed no such difference, abundant cord blood beta clonotypes carried fewer insertions. In drawing conclusions, the study used cross-sectional statistical analysis and did not follow the same donors.

The germline V gene has CDR1 SEHNR and CDR2 FQNEAQ (reference sequence). CDR3 length: 12 residues. Trimming took 1 base from V and 12 from J, leaving 10 bases between them. TCRdb used MiXCR to reprocess the 5' RACE reads, holding one entry per CDR3 protein. This sample has hundreds of thousands of distinct CDR3 sequences, with approximately 7.8% found just once. All donors comprised healthy Caucasians. Concerning this clonotype itself: Its antigen is undetermined.

The same specimen was also included in a second study, on yellow fever vaccine responses in identical twins. That paper notes: The T cell response to vaccination in identical twins was reportedly partly convergent and partly personalized.

The chain recombines TRBV7-9 with TRBJ2-1; D is perhaps TRBD1 or TRBD2 (5 bases each). Input material: CD8+ T cells sorted from blood. The receptor was derived from a woman between 18 and 29 years old in good health. This CDR3 is CASSLGGSVQFF. The CDR3 DNA follows: TGTGCCAGCAGCTTAGGGGGGTCAGTGCAGTTCTTC. Based on the CDR3 plus reference TRBV7-9 and TRBJ2-1, the full variable domain is DTGVSQNPRHKITKRGQNVTFRCDPISEHNRLYWYRQTLGQGPEFLTYFQNEAQLEKSRLLSDRFSAERPKGSFSTLEIQRTEQGDSAMYLCASSLGGSVQFFGPGTRLTVL.